Listed here is a single TCR beta chain. With 3 bases removed from V and 6 bases from J, the gap between germline ends came to 15 bases. The germline V gene encodes CDR1 MDHEN and CDR2 SYDVKM. This CDR3 is 14 amino acids long. The study ran its PCR with 60 Vbeta and 13 Jbeta primers. Generated by immunoSEQ multiplex PCR, the TCRdb table keeps only in-frame clones and is missing some. There are over 70,000 clones in the sample; 70% to 85% occur only once, and about an eighth lies in the top ten. The record originates from a study of cytomegalovirus exposure and HLA in healthy donors. The chain is built from TRBV28 and TRBJ2-7; tentatively, D is TRBD2 (6 bases). Sequenced sample: PBMCs. The TCR originated in a human donor in good health. This chain's CDR3 is CASSLLGGEREQYF. CDR3 in DNA: TGTGCCAGCAGTTTGCTGGGCGGGGAGCGCGAGCAGTACTTC.